The 8 T cell receptor beta chains below come from one sample, sequenced in a study of shared clonotypes between healthy human individuals (dated by TCRdb to the early 2020s). Library preparation employed the immunoSEQ multiplex PCR assay. In TCRdb, the immuneACCESS table is reduced to in-frame sequences with V and J assigned. These tables do not hold every clone; where another copy was compared, an unresolved V gene accounts for under half, and the others remain unexplained. Counted in this sample were more than 2 million clones; around 96% of them appeared once. The ten biggest clones cover approximately 1.2% of the sample. CD8 naive samples were obtained by positive selection for CCR7 among CD45RO-negative cells, yielding a CD45RA+CCR7+ population from which TemRA cells were excluded. Sequenced sample: naive CD8+ T cells sorted from blood. What the cell subset or site label conveys for this sample: CD45RA+CCR7+. Source of these receptors: a man between 18 and 29 years old in good health.

This rearrangement joins TRBV6-6 to TRBJ1-5, with 7 bases that match TRBD1. The germline gives CDR1 MNHNY, CDR2 SVGAGI (reference sequence). The CDR3 has 14 amino acids. V gave up 3 bases and J gave up 6 bases; unmatched junction bases: 5. In DNA, the CDR3 is TGTGCCAGCAGTTATAGGGGGCTCTCTCAGCCCCAGCATTTT. This codes for CASSYRGLSQPQHF.

Remarks on this clone: Different DNA sequences within this sample yield the same CDR3. The chain has TRBV5-4 and TRBJ2-7; TRBD2 matches 10 bases. The CDR3 contains 15 residues. V trimming: 0 bases; J trimming: 2 bases; junction bases outside the gene matches: 2. CDR1 is SGHNT and CDR2 is YYREEE in the germline V gene (reference sequence). In DNA, the CDR3 is TGTGCCAGCAGCTTGGGTACTAGCGGGGCCTACGAGCAGTACTTC. Its translation: CASSLGTSGAYEQYF.

The chain carries TRBV7-3 and TRBJ1-1, with unresolved D. The V end was cut by 7 bases, the J end by 6 bases, with 21 bases between. Looked up from germline, CDR1 is SGHTA and CDR2 is FQGTGA. CDR3 length: 15 residues. CDR3: CASMTWCPGGAEAFF. The CDR3 DNA follows: TGTGCCAGCATGACCTGGTGTCCGGGCGGCGCTGAAGCTTTCTTT. Together with reference TRBV7-3 and TRBJ1-1, the CDR3 gives the full variable domain: GAGVSQTPSNKVTEKGKYVELRCDPISGHTALYWYRQSLGQGPEFLIYFQGTGAADDSGLPNDRFFAVRPEGSVSTLKIQRTERGDSAVYLCASMTWCPGGAEAFFGQGTRLTVV.

The chain carries TRBV6-5 and TRBJ2-7, with no clear D. The CDR3 is 13 residues long. The germline V gene has CDR1 MNHEY and CDR2 SVGAGI. V was pared by 1 base and J by 2 bases, with 6 bases between. The CDR3: CASSYYGPYEQYF. CDR3 nucleotides: TGTGCCAGCAGTTACTACGGTCCCTACGAGCAGTACTTC.

The rearrangement links TRBV19 to TRBJ1-5, with unresolved D. The CDR3 contains 15 residues. The germline CDR1 and CDR2 sequences are LNHDA and SQIVND (reference sequence). V was pared by 6 bases and J by 4 bases, with 16 bases between. The CDR3 is CASRFSLTQNQPQHF. DNA of the CDR3: TGTGCCAGTAGATTTTCCCTGACACAAAATCAGCCCCAGCATTTT.

The chain carries TRBV9 and TRBJ1-1; a weak D match, TRBD1 (5 bases). V was clipped by 3 bases and J by 3 bases, with 15 bases between them. This CDR3 region has 15 residues. The germline gives CDR1 SGDLS, CDR2 YYNGEE. The CDR3 sequence is CASSGGAGLDTEAFF. The CDR3 DNA follows: TGTGCCAGCAGCGGAGGAGCGGGGCTCGACACTGAAGCTTTCTTT.

The V gene is TRBV27, the J gene TRBJ2-7, with 7 bases aligning to TRBD2. The CDR3 covers 15 residues. Trimming at V came to 10 bases and at J to 3 bases, leaving 15 bases not matched to a gene. Germline V CDR1 and CDR2: MNHEY, SMNVEV (reference sequence). CDR3 DNA: TGTGCCACCTCCTCTGGCGCTAGCGGCTACTACGAGCAGTACTTC. It specifies CATSSGASGYYEQYF.

The chain joins TRBV5-1 to TRBJ2-7; 8 bases map to TRBD2. The CDR3 runs 15 residues. Per the germline V gene, CDR1 is SGHRS and CDR2 is YFSETQ. The V segment lost 4 bases and the J segment 3 bases; nucleotides outside the gene matches: 9. The CDR3, as DNA: TGCGCCAGCAGCCCCCAGGGAGCGGGAGACTACGAGCAGTACTTC. It codes for CASSPQGAGDYEQYF.